This T cell receptor (beta chain) was identified during a study of T-cell memory formation after mild COVID-19. The CDR3 consists of 13 residues. V shed 7 bases and J shed 4 bases, with 14 bases lying between them. Germline CDR1 reads SGDLS; CDR2 reads YYNGEE. From the 5' RACE reads, TCRdb called clonotypes with MiXCR, one entry per CDR3 protein. The sample consists of about 360,000 distinct CDR3 sequences, around 15% of them appearing once. The sample consisted of PBMCs or a T cell subset sorted from them (not recorded which). The sequence came from a man younger than 35 who had mild COVID-19 (a few samples of this study predate the infection). Cell type and time point are not known. This chain joins TRBV9 and TRBJ1-1, with D possibly being TRBD1 (5 bases). The CDR3 region is CASAGLGVTEAFF. The CDR3 coding sequence is TGTGCCAGCGCGGGGTTGGGGGTCACTGAAGCTTTCTTT.